In this sample, the clone carrying this T cell receptor beta chain turned up many times. Germline V gives CDR1 SGDLS, CDR2 YYNGEE. Losses at the gene ends were 4 bases for V and 3 bases for J; bases not matched to a gene: 4. This CDR3 is 14 amino acids long. TCRdb independently ran MiXCR on the RACE reads; one entry per CDR3 protein. The sample lists 370,000 or so distinct CDR3 sequences; roughly 5% were seen once. This sample was included in a study of human T cells and chemical hapten exposure. Regarding time point: patch test 1, 2 weeks after DPC sensitization. The treatment was: therapeutic diphenylcyclopropenone sensitization with weekly scalp DPC.

The sequencing here drew on whole blood, taken in connection with sensitization to the hapten diphenylcyclopropenone (DPC). The sequence derives from a woman between 45 and 65 years old with alopecia areata. Some clones in this sample may be carry-over from other donors' samples. J is TRBJ1-1 and V is TRBV9, with TRBD1 identical over 9 bases. CDR3: CASSPQGADTEAFF. The CDR3 region has the DNA TGTGCCAGCAGCCCACAGGGGGCGGACACTGAAGCTTTCTTT.